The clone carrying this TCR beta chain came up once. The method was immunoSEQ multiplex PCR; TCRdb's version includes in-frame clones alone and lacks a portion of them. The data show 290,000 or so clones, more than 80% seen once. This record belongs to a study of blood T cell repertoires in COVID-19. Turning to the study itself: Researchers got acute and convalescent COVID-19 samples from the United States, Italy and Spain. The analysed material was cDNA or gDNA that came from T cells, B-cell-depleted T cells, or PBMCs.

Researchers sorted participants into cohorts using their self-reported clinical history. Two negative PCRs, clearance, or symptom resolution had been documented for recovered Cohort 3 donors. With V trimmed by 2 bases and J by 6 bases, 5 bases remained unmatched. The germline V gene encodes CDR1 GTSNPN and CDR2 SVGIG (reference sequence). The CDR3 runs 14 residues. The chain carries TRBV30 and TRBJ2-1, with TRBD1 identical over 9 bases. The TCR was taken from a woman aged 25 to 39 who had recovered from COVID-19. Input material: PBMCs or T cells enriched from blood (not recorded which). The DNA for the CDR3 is TGTGCCTGGAGTTACGGGACAGGGACCAATGAGCAGTTCTTC. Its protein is CAWSYGTGTNEQFF.